This paragraph reports one T cell receptor (beta chain). Original methodology: For nucleated cells, counts were estimated from reference gene primer amplification. Only in-frame clones appear in the TCRdb table, and some are missing; sequencing was by immunoSEQ multiplex PCR. V, J and clone size reflect that table, while D and trimming were determined from the DNA. Of nearly 110,000 clones in the sample, under 90% are singletons; the top ten hold 11% to 15%. Germline V CDR1 and CDR2: MNHEY, SVGAGI. Trimming stripped 6 bases from V and 3 bases from J, with 11 bases between. The CDR3 totals 13 residues. The source of the sample is a study of blood T cell repertoires in COVID-19. Study-level information: Donors in the United States, Italy and Spain gave samples during acute or convalescent COVID-19. T cells, B-cell-depleted T cells, or PBMCs provided the cDNA or gDNA that served as material.

This rearrangement joins TRBV6-5 to TRBJ1-2; no clear D. This receptor was taken from a woman aged 60 to 75 with acute or convalescent COVID-19. Material for sequencing was peripheral blood. CDR3 bases: TGTGCCAGCAGCCTCGGGGATTACTATGGCTACACCTTC. Translated, it gives CASSLGDYYGYTF.